This TCR beta chain was found in a study of somatic mutations in cytotoxic T cells in rheumatoid arthritis. Study background: It was right after diagnosis, before any treatment, that patient blood (around 32 ml EDTA) was drawn.

Positively selected by magnetic beads, CD4+ and CD8+ cells were purity-checked by flow cytometry. Study-wide results and limits: About an eighth of the roughly 60 patients had a largest CD8+ clone above 20% of CD8+ cells.

V lost 1 base and J lost 4, with 5 bases in between. Germline CDR1 MGHRA, CDR2 YSYEKL. The CDR3 sequence is 13 residues long. Sequenced by immunoSEQ multiplex PCR; TCRdb stores in-frame clones only, minus some. The sample includes some 20,000 clones, around four fifths of them seen just once. On this clone: No antigen is known for it.

The sequencing input was CD8+ T cells sorted from blood. The TCR was taken from an adult with rheumatoid arthritis. The chain carries TRBV4-1 and TRBJ1-5; D gene uncertain. The chain's CDR3 is CASSQARNQPQHF. The CDR3 bases are TGCGCCAGCAGCCAAGCGAGGAATCAGCCCCAGCATTTT.